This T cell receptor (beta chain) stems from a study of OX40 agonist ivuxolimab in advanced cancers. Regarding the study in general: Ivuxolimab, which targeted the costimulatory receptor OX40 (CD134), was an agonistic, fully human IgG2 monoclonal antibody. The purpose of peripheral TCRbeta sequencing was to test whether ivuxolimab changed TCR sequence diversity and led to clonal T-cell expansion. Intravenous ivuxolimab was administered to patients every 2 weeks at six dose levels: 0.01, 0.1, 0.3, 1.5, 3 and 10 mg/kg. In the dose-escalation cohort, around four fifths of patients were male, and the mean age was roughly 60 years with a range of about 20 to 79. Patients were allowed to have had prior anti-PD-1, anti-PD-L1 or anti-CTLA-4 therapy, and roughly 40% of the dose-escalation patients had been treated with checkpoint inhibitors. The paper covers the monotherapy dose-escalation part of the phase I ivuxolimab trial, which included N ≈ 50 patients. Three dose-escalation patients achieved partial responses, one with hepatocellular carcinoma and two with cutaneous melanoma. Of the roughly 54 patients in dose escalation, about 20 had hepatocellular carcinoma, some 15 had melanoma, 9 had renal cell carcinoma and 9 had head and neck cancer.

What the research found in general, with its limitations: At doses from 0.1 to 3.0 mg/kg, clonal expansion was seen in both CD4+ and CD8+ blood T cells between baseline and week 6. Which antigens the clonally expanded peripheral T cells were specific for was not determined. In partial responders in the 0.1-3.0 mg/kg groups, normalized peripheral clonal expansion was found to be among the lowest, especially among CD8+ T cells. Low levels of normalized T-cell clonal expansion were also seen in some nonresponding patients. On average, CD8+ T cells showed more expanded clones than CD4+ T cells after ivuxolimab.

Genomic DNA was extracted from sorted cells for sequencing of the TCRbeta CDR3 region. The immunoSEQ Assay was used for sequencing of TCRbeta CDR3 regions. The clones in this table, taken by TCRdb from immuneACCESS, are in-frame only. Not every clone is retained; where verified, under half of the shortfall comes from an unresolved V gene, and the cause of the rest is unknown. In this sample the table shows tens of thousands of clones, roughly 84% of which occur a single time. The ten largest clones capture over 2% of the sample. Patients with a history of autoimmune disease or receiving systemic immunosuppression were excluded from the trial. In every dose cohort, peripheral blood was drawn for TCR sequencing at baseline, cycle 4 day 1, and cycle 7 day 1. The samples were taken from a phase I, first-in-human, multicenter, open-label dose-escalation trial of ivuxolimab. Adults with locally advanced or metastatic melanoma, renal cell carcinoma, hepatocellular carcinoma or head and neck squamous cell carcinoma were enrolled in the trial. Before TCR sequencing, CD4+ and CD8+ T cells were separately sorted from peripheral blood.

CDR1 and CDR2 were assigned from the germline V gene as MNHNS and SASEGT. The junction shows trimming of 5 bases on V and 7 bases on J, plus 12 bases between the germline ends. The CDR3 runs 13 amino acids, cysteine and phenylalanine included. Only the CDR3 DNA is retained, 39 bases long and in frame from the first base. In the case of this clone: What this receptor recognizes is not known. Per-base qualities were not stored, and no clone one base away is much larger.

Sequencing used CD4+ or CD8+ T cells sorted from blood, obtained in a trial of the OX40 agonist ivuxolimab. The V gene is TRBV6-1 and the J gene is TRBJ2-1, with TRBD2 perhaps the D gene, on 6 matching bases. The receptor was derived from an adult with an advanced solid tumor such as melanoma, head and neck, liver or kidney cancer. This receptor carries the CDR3 CASSSGPSNEQFF. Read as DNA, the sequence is TGTGCCAGCAGTAGCGGGCCGTCGAATGAGCAGTTCTTC.